This T cell receptor beta chain appears in the sequencing data of a study of OX40 agonist ivuxolimab in advanced cancers. Study details: Ivuxolimab, an agonist antibody against OX40 (CD134), was given to patients. Dose-escalation patients suffered from hepatocellular carcinoma, melanoma, renal cell or head and neck cancer. Prior therapy, whether anti-PD-1, anti-PD-L1 or anti-CTLA-4, was allowed, and about 40% had some. General observations from the study: CD8+ T cells were the subset that, on average, had more expanded clones than CD4+.

Profiled with immunoSEQ multiplex PCR; TCRdb holds only in-frame clones, not every one. This table has 34,000 or so clones, approximately 79% appearing once. The germline V gene encodes CDR1 MNHNS and CDR2 SASEGT. The CDR3 loop spans 14 amino acids. V shed 3 bases and J shed 1 base, with 7 bases lying between them. On this clone itself: Its target is not known. Other DNA sequences in this sample translate to the same CDR3.

The receptor's source is an adult with an advanced solid tumor such as melanoma, head and neck, liver or kidney cancer. The V and J genes are TRBV6-1 and TRBJ1-3; tentatively, D is TRBD1 (5 bases). This sample comprised CD4+ or CD8+ T cells sorted from blood, obtained in a trial of the OX40 agonist ivuxolimab. CDR3 in amino acids: CASSDGGSGNTIYF. The CDR3 coding sequence is TGTGCCAGCAGTGACGGGGGATCTGGAAACACCATATATTTT.